This TCR beta chain was identified in a study of T-cell reconstitution after alpha-beta-depleted transplantation in children (dated by TCRdb to the mid-2010s). Regarding the study in general: T-cell immune reconstitution after TCRalphabeta/CD19-depleted allogeneic hematopoietic cell transplantation in children was quantitatively tracked in the study by means of TCR repertoire profiling. Results the study describes overall, beyond this receptor: The frequencies of hyperexpanded clones fell over the following months, and after one year, T-cell counts and TCRbeta diversity were mostly attributed to newly produced T cells. The high TCRbeta diversity at day 60 in some patients was ascribed to recipient T cells and intrathymic progenitors that had survived conditioning. About two months after transplant, the apparently early recovery of alphabetaT-cell counts reportedly depended on just several hundred clones that had expanded rapidly and came from non-depleted graft cells.

Read against the paper, the sample's time point label means: day 60 (about 2 months) after transplantation. This specimen's treatment or condition label, per the study, means: allogeneic hematopoietic cell transplantation with graft depleted of TCRalphabeta T cells and CD19 B cells. The children who served as transplant recipients had been given grafts of TCRalphabeta/CD19-depleted allogeneic hematopoietic cells. This clonotype was detected ten times or more. Its recognized antigen is unknown. The record has no base qualities; no much larger clone is one base away. V drops 0 bases and J drops 1 base, leaving 10 bases in between. CDR1 MGHDK and CDR2 SYGVNS are derived from the germline V gene. Taken from cysteine to phenylalanine, the CDR3 has 16 residues. Only the CDR3 DNA is retained, 48 bases long and in frame from the first base. Libraries were constructed by PCR. Instrument on record: Illumina HiSeq 2500. TCR library preparation used molecular barcoding, with unique molecular identifiers applied to normalize quantification of the TCRbeta repertoire. TCRdb reprocessing: public reads trimmed at Q25 with fastp, clones called with MiXCR, in-frame beta chains kept. CDR3 protein duplicates are merged, each entry listing the most common genes and DNA. The sample table shows about 32,000 distinct CDR3 sequences, and 5.5% to 7% are seen once. In total, the top ten clones hold roughly 30% of the sample.

Specimen: peripheral blood, collected 60 days after TCRalphabeta/CD19-depleted stem cell transplant. The chain uses TRBV25-1 and TRBJ2-4; a tentative D call is TRBD2 (6 bases match). This sequence originates from a child less than two years old who had a stem cell transplant for acute myeloid leukemia, so the T cells may come from the graft donor. For the CDR3, the sequence is CASSEYKGGAKNIQYF. The nucleotides read TGTGCCAGCAGTGAATATAAGGGAGGCGCCAAAAACATTCAGTACTTC.